This T cell receptor (beta chain) was sequenced during a study of T cells after yellow fever vaccination. Points from the study as a whole: Although most clonotypes did not, a small share appeared in both CD4 and CD8 compartments. The booster saw the reappearance of most primary-vaccination clones (nearly 98% CD4, about 85% CD8). The secondary response showed a weaker magnitude and a faster peak, day 5 versus 15.

TCRdb re-derived calls from the 5' RACE reads in MiXCR, one entry per CDR3 protein. Among 620,000 or so distinct CDR3 sequences listed, roughly a sixth were seen once. This clonotype was seen a few times. Its specificity is unknown. The CDR3 totals 14 residues. With 3 bases removed from V and 0 bases from J, the gap between germline ends came to 12 bases. Germline-derived CDR1 and CDR2 are DFQATT and SNEGSKA (reference sequence). This sequence was found in a man younger than 30 who received the YFV17D yellow fever vaccine. The sample here was PBMCs, taken 5 to 6 days after the first yellow fever vaccination. The genes are TRBV20-1 and TRBJ2-7, with D uncertain. The DNA for the CDR3 is TGCAGTGCTAGCAAACCGGGTCCCTCCTACGAGCAGTACTTC. Its translation: CSASKPGPSYEQYF.